These 3 T cell receptor beta chains were sequenced from one sample in a study of T cell responses to AZD1222 COVID-19 vaccine. Here immunoSEQ multiplex PCR was the method, and the copy in TCRdb shows in-frame clones only, minus some. The sample lists around 130,000 clones, around 91% occurring once. Sequencing was performed on peripheral blood, taken on day 0 of AZD1222 vaccination. The origin of the receptors is an adult in good health.

The chain has TRBV9 and TRBJ1-1; 7 positions match TRBD1. V was pared by 3 bases and J by 5 bases, with 10 bases of the junction left unmatched. This CDR3 spans 15 amino acids. Germline lookup yields CDR1 SGDLS and CDR2 YYNGEE. The CDR3 here is CASSETGQKRTEAFF. The CDR3 DNA is TGTGCCAGCAGCGAGACAGGGCAAAAGAGGACTGAAGCTTTCTTT.

This chain joins TRBV19 and TRBJ1-2, with D unclear. The CDR3 has 12 residues. Germline-derived CDR1 and CDR2 are LNHDA and SQIVND (reference sequence). V shed 3 bases and J shed 7 bases, with 9 bases lying between them. The CDR3 nucleotides are TGTGCCAGTAGTATTGGTTCAGTTGGCTACACCTTC. This gives the protein CASSIGSVGYTF.

The chain recombines TRBV5-1 with TRBJ2-5; D gene ambiguous. Germline-derived CDR1 and CDR2 are SGHRS and YFSETQ. CDR3 size: 16 residues. V shed 0 bases and J shed 5 bases, with 17 bases lying between them. CDR3 region: CASSLAPIDVLETQYF. Written as DNA, the CDR3 is TGCGCCAGCAGCTTGGCTCCGATCGACGTCCTGGAGACCCAGTACTTC.